Listed below are T cell receptor beta chains from one sample, sequenced in a study of technical replicates of blood from a handful of donors. Using immunoSEQ multiplex PCR, the repertoire was profiled, and TCRdb retains in-frame clones only, with some absent. The sample lists tens of thousands of clones, 90% to 95% seen once, with around 0.25% in the top ten. Input material: T cells isolated from PBMCs. These receptors were obtained from a human donor in good health. Each CDR3 is given with its conserved first and last residue. The order of the fields is D gene, J gene, CDR3 length, V gene, clone size, CDR3 DNA, CDR3 protein. D genes are given only for firm matches. Some rows mark clone size as missing; the rest say once, few, many or name a class of expanded clone.

d_call: -
j_call: TRBJ1-3
cdr3_length: 13
v_call: TRBV7-9
clone_size: -
cdr3_nt: TGTGCCAGCAGCCTCAGATCTGGAAACACCATATATTTT
cdr3_aa: CASSLRSGNTIYF

d_call: -
j_call: TRBJ2-5
cdr3_length: 16
v_call: TRBV2
clone_size: -
cdr3_nt: TGTGCCAGCAGTTTTTCACCGGGACTTTCACAAGAGACCCAGTACTTC
cdr3_aa: CASSFSPGLSQETQYF

d_call: TRBD1
j_call: TRBJ1-2
cdr3_length: 15
v_call: TRBV4-1
clone_size: -
cdr3_nt: TGCGCCAGCAGCCAAGACCAGACAGGGGGCTATGGCTACACCTTC
cdr3_aa: CASSQDQTGGYGYTF

d_call: -
j_call: TRBJ1-4
cdr3_length: 15
v_call: TRBV6-4
clone_size: -
cdr3_nt: TGTGCCAGCAGTGAAACAGGGTCCCCCAATGAAAAACTGTTTTTT
cdr3_aa: CASSETGSPNEKLFF

d_call: TRBD1
j_call: TRBJ2-3
cdr3_length: 13
v_call: TRBV5-4
clone_size: -
cdr3_nt: TGTGCCAGCCGGGACAGCCCTATGGATACGCAGTATTTT
cdr3_aa: CASRDSPMDTQYF

d_call: TRBD2
j_call: TRBJ2-1
cdr3_length: 17
v_call: TRBV19
clone_size: once
cdr3_nt: TGTGCCAGTAGTATCCCCCCTGGCGGGGGTGGTTACAATGAGCAGTTCTTC
cdr3_aa: CASSIPPGGGGYNEQFF

d_call: -
j_call: TRBJ2-5
cdr3_length: 13
v_call: TRBV30
clone_size: -
cdr3_nt: TGTGCCTCCCTGGGGGGGCGGCAAGAGACCCAGTACTTC
cdr3_aa: CASLGGRQETQYF

d_call: -
j_call: TRBJ1-3
cdr3_length: 13
v_call: TRBV2
clone_size: -
cdr3_nt: TGTGCCAGCAGTGAAGACAGAGAAAACACCATATATTTT
cdr3_aa: CASSEDRENTIYF

d_call: -
j_call: TRBJ1-1
cdr3_length: 13
v_call: TRBV4-1
clone_size: -
cdr3_nt: TGCGCCAGCAGCCAATCGAGGAACACTGAAGCTTTCTTT
cdr3_aa: CASSQSRNTEAFF

d_call: -
j_call: TRBJ2-7
cdr3_length: 13
v_call: TRBV30
clone_size: -
cdr3_nt: TGTGCCTGGACCCGGGGGTCCCCCGGCGAGCAGTACTTC
cdr3_aa: CAWTRGSPGEQYF

d_call: TRBD1
j_call: TRBJ2-1
cdr3_length: 16
v_call: TRBV2
clone_size: -
cdr3_nt: TGTGCCAGCAGTGAAAACAGGGGTTTCTCCTACAATGAGCAGTTCTTC
cdr3_aa: CASSENRGFSYNEQFF

d_call: -
j_call: TRBJ1-6
cdr3_length: 15
v_call: TRBV7-8
clone_size: -
cdr3_nt: TGTGCCAGCAGCCCGCGGGGAAAGCTGGATTCACCCCTCCACTTT
cdr3_aa: CASSPRGKLDSPLHF

d_call: -
j_call: TRBJ2-5
cdr3_length: 14
v_call: TRBV2
clone_size: -
cdr3_nt: TGTGCCAGCAGTGAAGGAGATGACCAAGAGACCCAGTACTTC
cdr3_aa: CASSEGDDQETQYF

d_call: -
j_call: TRBJ1-1
cdr3_length: 19
v_call: TRBV10-1
clone_size: -
cdr3_nt: TGCGCCAGCAAGGGTGATAAACCAATGGGGCCTCGATTGTGCACTGAAGCTTTCTTT
cdr3_aa: CASKGDKPMGPRLCTEAFF

d_call: -
j_call: TRBJ2-2
cdr3_length: 14
v_call: TRBV2
clone_size: -
cdr3_nt: TGTGCCAGCAGGGAGACTACCAACACCGGGGAGCTGTTTTTT
cdr3_aa: CASRETTNTGELFF

d_call: -
j_call: TRBJ2-3
cdr3_length: 15
v_call: TRBV5-4
clone_size: -
cdr3_nt: TGTGCCAGCAGCTTGGTAGGGACAAACACAGATACGCAGTATTTT
cdr3_aa: CASSLVGTNTDTQYF

d_call: -
j_call: TRBJ1-1
cdr3_length: 13
v_call: TRBV19
clone_size: few
cdr3_nt: TGTGCCAGTAGTATCAACAGGGTCACTGAAGCTTTCTTT
cdr3_aa: CASSINRVTEAFF

d_call: -
j_call: TRBJ2-7
cdr3_length: 15
v_call: TRBV11-2
clone_size: -
cdr3_nt: TGTGCCAGCAGCCTAACCACAGGGTTGTCCTACGAGCAGTACTTC
cdr3_aa: CASSLTTGLSYEQYF

d_call: -
j_call: TRBJ1-2
cdr3_length: 11
v_call: TRBV2
clone_size: once
cdr3_nt: TGTGCCAGCAGTATAGTCTATGGCTACACCTTC
cdr3_aa: CASSIVYGYTF